Listed below are T cell receptor beta chains from one sample, sequenced in a study of identical twins. TCRdb reanalysed the 5' RACE reads using MiXCR and keeps one entry per CDR3 protein. The data hold 1.5 million to 2 million distinct CDR3 sequences, with about 32% observed a single time. The sequencing sample was made of cord blood. The receptors originated from a newborn girl in good health. CDR3s include the opening cysteine and the closing phenylalanine or tryptophan. The order of the fields is V gene, D gene, clone size, CDR3 length, J gene, CDR3 DNA, CDR3 protein. A D gene is named only where the DNA matches it firmly. Clone sizes are given selectively: once, few, many, or a class where the clone is expanded.

>TRBV7-8|TRBD2|NA|19|TRBJ2-7
TGTGCCAGCAGCCTAGGGGCCATTCCGTTTAGCGGGGCTTCCTACGAGCAGTACTTC
CASSLGAIPFSGASYEQYF
>TRBV20-1|NA|NA|11|TRBJ2-5
TGCAGTGCTGTGAGGGGGGAGACCCAGTACTTC
CSAVRGETQYF
>TRBV9|NA|NA|15|TRBJ2-3
TGTGCCAGCAGCGTAGGCCTTGGACACACAGATACGCAGTATTTT
CASSVGLGHTDTQYF
>TRBV12-3/TRBV12-4|TRBD1|few|15|TRBJ1-1
TGTGCCAGCAGCCGGGACAGATATATGAACACTGAAGCTTTCTTT
CASSRDRYMNTEAFF
>TRBV20-1|TRBD1|NA|15|TRBJ2-1
TGCAGTGCTAGCACCGGGACAGGGGGAGACAATGAGCAGTTCTTC
CSASTGTGGDNEQFF
>TRBV3-1|NA|NA|11|TRBJ2-1
TGTGCCAGCAGCCAAGAAGTCGAGCAGTTCTTC
CASSQEVEQFF
>TRBV14|NA|few|14|TRBJ1-2
TGTGCCAGCAGCCAGGGAGTAACTAACTATGGCTACACCTTC
CASSQGVTNYGYTF
>TRBV25-1|NA|NA|14|TRBJ2-7
TGTGCCAGCAGTGAAGGGACAAACTCCTACGAGCAGTACTTC
CASSEGTNSYEQYF
>TRBV25-1|NA|few|13|TRBJ1-4
TGTGCCAGCAGTGCGGCCCCGAATGAAAAACTGTTTTTT
CASSAAPNEKLFF
>TRBV28|NA|few|15|TRBJ2-7
TGTGCCAGCAGTTTATCCACCCCTCTGGGCTACGAGCAGTACTTC
CASSLSTPLGYEQYF
>TRBV27|TRBD2|NA|15|TRBJ2-7
TGTGCCAGCAGCCCTGAGCGGGAACTCTCCTACGAGCAGTACTTC
CASSPERELSYEQYF
>TRBV4-1|TRBD2|few|14|TRBJ2-1
TGCGCCAGCAGCCAACCTACTAGCGGTTGGGAGCAGTTCTTC
CASSQPTSGWEQFF
>TRBV30|TRBD2|few|17|TRBJ2-3
TGTGCCTGGAGTGAAGGAGTACTAGCGAGCCCCACAGATACGCAGTATTTT
CAWSEGVLASPTDTQYF
>TRBV7-2|NA|NA|15|TRBJ2-5
TGTGCCAGCAGCTCGGGACTTCTTAAATACAATGAGCAGTACTTC
CASSSGLLKYNEQYF
>TRBV7-2|TRBD2|NA|16|TRBJ2-3
TGTGCCAGCAGCCCAAGGGACTACTCTAGCACAGATACGCAGTATTTT
CASSPRDYSSTDTQYF
>TRBV5-1|NA|NA|14|TRBJ2-2
TGCGCCAGCAGCCCCCAAGACGGCACCGGGGAGCTGTTTTTT
CASSPQDGTGELFF
>TRBV29-1|NA|NA|13|TRBJ2-3
TGCAGCGTGCGGGGAACTAGCACAGATACGCAGTATTTT
CSVRGTSTDTQYF
>TRBV20-1|NA|few|15|TRBJ1-4
TGCAGGGACTTCAGGTTTGATGCAACTAATGAAAAACTGTTTTTT
CRDFRFDATNEKLFF
>TRBV5-1|TRBD1|NA|17|TRBJ2-7
TGCGCCAGCAGCTTGAGGTTTTCCGGGACAGACCCCTACGAGCAGTACTTC
CASSLRFSGTDPYEQYF
>TRBV4-2|NA|many|16|TRBJ1-4
TGTGCCAGCAGCCACGCGAGGGACGCAACTAATGAAAAACTGTTTTTT
CASSHARDATNEKLFF
>TRBV27|NA|few|17|TRBJ1-1
TGTGCCAGCAGTTTATACCTGCCTCGGCCTCCGGACACTGAAGCTTTCTTT
CASSLYLPRPPDTEAFF
>TRBV12-3/TRBV12-4|TRBD1|NA|14|TRBJ1-2
TGTGCCAGCAGTACCCAGACAGGGGGCTATGGCTACACCTTC
CASSTQTGGYGYTF
>TRBV30|NA|NA|13|TRBJ2-7
TGTGCCTGGAGGGCGAGTCTAGAATACGAGCAGTACTTC
CAWRASLEYEQYF
>TRBV20-1|NA|NA|13|TRBJ1-1
TGCAGTGCTAGACCGTCTGGCGGATCTGAAGCTTTCTTT
CSARPSGGSEAFF
>TRBV5-1|NA|once|14|TRBJ1-2
TGCGCCAGCAGCTTCTCCAGGGGCGTGGAGGGCTACACCTTC
CASSFSRGVEGYTF
>TRBV6-5|NA|few|13|TRBJ1-2
TGTGCCAGCAGTTTTGGCCTAGGGGGTGGCTACACCTTC
CASSFGLGGGYTF
>TRBV9|TRBD2|NA|14|TRBJ2-3
TGTGCCAGCAGCCCGACTAGCAGGGCAGATACGCAGTATTTT
CASSPTSRADTQYF
>TRBV7-2|NA|few|13|TRBJ2-3
TGTGCCAGCAGGCCATCTAACACAGATACGCAGTATTTT
CASRPSNTDTQYF
>TRBV28|NA|many|11|TRBJ2-1
TGTGCCAGCAATCTTTACAATGAGCAGTTCTTC
CASNLYNEQFF
>TRBV12-3/TRBV12-4|TRBD1|NA|16|TRBJ2-5
TGTGCCAGCAGTGGGGGCCAGGGGGCCGGATGGGAGACCCAGTACTTC
CASSGGQGAGWETQYF
>TRBV9|NA|NA|15|TRBJ1-4
TGTGCCAGCAGCGTAGAGGGACGGGATAGAGAAAAACTGTTTTTT
CASSVEGRDREKLFF
>TRBV27|NA|NA|15|TRBJ2-1
TGTGCCAGCAGTTTAGGGTTTCGCTCCTACAATGAGCAGTTCTTC
CASSLGFRSYNEQFF
>TRBV6-6|NA|NA|12|TRBJ1-2
TGTGCCAGCAGTTACTCTCACTATGGCTACACCTTC
CASSYSHYGYTF
>TRBV12-3/TRBV12-4|TRBD2|NA|17|TRBJ2-1
TGTGCCAGCAGTTATCTAGTTAGGCTAGCGGGAAACAATGAGCAGTTCTTC
CASSYLVRLAGNNEQFF
>TRBV20-1|TRBD2|few|14|TRBJ2-1
TGCAGTGCTAGGCCGGGACTAGCTTACAATGAGCAGTTCTTC
CSARPGLAYNEQFF
>TRBV20-1|TRBD1|NA|14|TRBJ1-6
TGCGGAAGAACGGGACAGGGGAATAATTCACCCCTCCACTTT
CGRTGQGNNSPLHF
>TRBV5-6|NA|few|14|TRBJ2-5
TGCGCCAGCAGCCTGACAGGACCCCAAGAGACCCAGTACTTC
CASSLTGPQETQYF
>TRBV20-1|NA|NA|16|TRBJ2-7
TGCAGTGCTAGACGCTCGCGGACACAAGTCTACAATGAGCAGTACTTC
CSARRSRTQVYNEQYF
>TRBV5-4|NA|NA|14|TRBJ2-3
TGCGCCAGCAGCCAGCAGATCGGGGGCGATACGCAGTATTTT
CASSQQIGGDTQYF
>TRBV4-2|NA|NA|15|TRBJ2-7
TGTGCCAGCAGCCAAGCCCGGACTCCGACCTACGAGCAGTACTTC
CASSQARTPTYEQYF
>TRBV18|TRBD1|NA|15|TRBJ2-1
TGTGCCAGCTCACCACCGGGACAGGGGTTCAATGAGCAGTTCTTC
CASSPPGQGFNEQFF
>TRBV10-3|TRBD2|NA|15|TRBJ2-1
TGTGCCATCAGTGAGGACGGGGGGGAATACAATGAGCAGTTCTTC
CAISEDGGEYNEQFF
>TRBV2|NA|NA|14|TRBJ2-3
TGTGCCAGCACAATCCTAGCGCGCACAGATACGCAGTATTTT
CASTILARTDTQYF
>TRBV20-1|NA|many|12|TRBJ2-7
TGCAGTGCTAGAGATCCCATCTACGAGCAGTACTTC
CSARDPIYEQYF
>TRBV10-3|TRBD2|once|15|TRBJ2-3
TGTGCCATCAGTGTAGAGCGGGAGTACACAGATGCGCAGTATTTT
CAISVEREYTDAQYF
>TRBV28|NA|many|15|TRBJ2-7
TGTGCCAGCAGTTTATATGAGCGGGTGGCTTCGAAGCAGTACTTC
CASSLYERVASKQYF
>TRBV4-1|NA|NA|13|TRBJ2-3
TGCGCCAGCAGCCAAGGTAGGACAGATACGCAGTCTTTT
CASSQGRTDTQSF
>TRBV12-3/TRBV12-4|TRBD2|NA|16|TRBJ2-2
TGTGCCAGCAGCCCTCATATAGCGGGGAGCACCGGGGAGCTGTTTTTT
CASSPHIAGSTGELFF
>TRBV3-1|NA|NA|12|TRBJ1-2
TGTGCCAGCAGCCAAGTCGCAGACGGCTACACCTTC
CASSQVADGYTF
>TRBV28|TRBD1|NA|17|TRBJ1-5
TGTGCCAGCGGGGGACAGGGGGCGCTGGGTGGCAATCAGCCCCGGCATTTT
CASGGQGALGGNQPRHF
>TRBV29-1|NA|NA|16|TRBJ2-7
TGCAGCGTTGAAGATCCTCCCTGGGGGAAATACAATGAGCAGTACTTC
CSVEDPPWGKYNEQYF
>TRBV29-1|NA|few|13|TRBJ1-4
TGCAGCGTTGAAGGGTCCCTTAGGGGAAAACTGTTTTTT
CSVEGSLRGKLFF
>TRBV9|TRBD1|few|15|TRBJ1-2
TGTGCCAGCAGCGTAGATCCGGGACAGGGGCCTGGCTACACCTTC
CASSVDPGQGPGYTF
>TRBV7-9|NA|NA|13|TRBJ2-7
TGTGCCAGCAGCCGGGACTTCCAGGTCGAGCAGTACTTC
CASSRDFQVEQYF
>TRBV20-1|NA|once|11|TRBJ2-1
TGCAGTGCTAGTGGAGGAACTATGCAGTTCTTC
CSASGGTMQFF
>TRBV5-1|NA|many|15|TRBJ2-7
TGCGCCAGCAAAAAACAACCCGGCATTACCTACGAGCAGTACTTC
CASKKQPGITYEQYF
>TRBV7-9|NA|NA|15|TRBJ2-7
TGTGCCAGCAGCTTAGAGCGACTAGGGTCCTACGAGCAGTACTTC
CASSLERLGSYEQYF
>TRBV29-1|NA|many|12|TRBJ1-1
TGCAGCGTTGAACGAAGCTACACTGAAGCTTTCTTT
CSVERSYTEAFF
>TRBV20-1|NA|few|12|TRBJ2-3
TGCAGTGCTAGAGTTAGCCCAGATACGCAGTATTTT
CSARVSPDTQYF